This paragraph reports one T cell receptor (beta chain). PCR employed 60 Vbeta and 13 Jbeta primers. This table comes from immunoSEQ multiplex PCR, and its TCRdb copy is limited to in-frame clones, with some not included. The sample consists of around 120,000 clones, about 80% of them appearing once. These data originate in a study of cytomegalovirus exposure and HLA in healthy donors. CDR1 is MDHEN, CDR2 SYDVKM, per germline. V was clipped by 7 bases and J by 0 bases, with 6 bases between them. CDR3 length equals 12 residues. Specimen: PBMCs. This chain connects TRBV28 to TRBJ1-1; D gene uncertain. The receptor's source is a female donor in good health and CMV-seropositive. CDR3 amino acids: CASISLNTEAFF. As DNA, the CDR3 is TGTGCCAGCATATCCCTGAACACTGAAGCTTTCTTT.